This is a list of T cell receptor beta chains from one sample in a study of shared clonotypes between healthy human individuals. Here immunoSEQ multiplex PCR was the method, and the copy in TCRdb shows in-frame clones only, minus some. Of 2,100,000 or so clones in the sample, almost 96% were seen once. Sequenced material: naive CD4+ T cells sorted from blood. The receptors here all came from a man aged 18 to 30 in good health. The CDR3 runs from the conserved cysteine through the conserved F or W. A D gene is named only where the DNA matches it firmly. Clone size is not always given. Where it is, it says once, few, many or a class for expanded clones.

>-|TRBJ2-1|TRBV7-9|-
CASSLIYREGTNEQFF
TGTGCCAGCAGCTTAATCTACAGGGAGGGAACGAATGAGCAGTTCTTC
>-|TRBJ1-6|TRBV10-1|-
CASSEDRIGSPLHF
TGCGCCAGCAGTGAGGACAGGATCGGATCACCCCTCCACTTT
>once|TRBJ1-2|TRBV6-1|TRBD1
CASSEGQGRGYTF
TGTGCCAGCAGTGAGGGACAGGGAAGGGGCTACACCTTC
>-|TRBJ2-3|TRBV12-5|-
CASGLLSDTQYF
TGTGCTAGTGGTTTGTTGTCAGATACGCAGTATTTT
>-|TRBJ1-3|TRBV5-6|TRBD1
CASSGDRGSSGNTIYF
TGTGCCAGCAGCGGCGACAGGGGAAGCTCTGGAAACACCATATATTTT
>-|TRBJ2-3|TRBV30|-
CAWSVRGDTTDTQYF
TGTGCCTGGAGTGTACGGGGAGACACCACAGATACGCAGTATTTT
>-|TRBJ2-7|TRBV7-2|-
CASSLAGRGYEQYF
TGTGCCAGCAGCTTAGCCGGGCGGGGCTACGAGCAGTACTTC
>-|TRBJ2-7|TRBV6-5|-
CASSSGPGTAPYEQYF
TGTGCCAGCAGTTCAGGCCCCGGGACGGCGCCTTACGAGCAGTACTTC
>-|TRBJ1-1|TRBV5-1|-
CASSLEAGSGRLLTEAFF
TGCGCCAGCAGCTTGGAGGCTGGGTCCGGCAGGCTACTCACTGAAGCTTTCTTT
>-|TRBJ1-5|TRBV5-4|-
CASSRGGDNQPQHF
TGTGCCAGCAGCAGGGGAGGGGACAATCAGCCCCAGCATTTT
>-|TRBJ2-7|TRBV6-1|-
CASSWEGGRGQYF
TGTGCCAGCAGTTGGGAGGGGGGGCGCGGGCAGTACTTC
>-|TRBJ1-4|TRBV6-6|-
CASSVQMARGNEKLFF
TGTGCCAGCAGTGTCCAAATGGCGCGGGGTAATGAAAAACTGTTTTTT
>-|TRBJ1-1|TRBV11-2|TRBD1
CASLAGGLGNTEAFF
TGTGCCAGCTTAGCAGGGGGCCTGGGGAACACTGAAGCTTTCTTT
>-|TRBJ2-1|TRBV10-3|-
CAISESQGSYNEQFF
TGTGCCATCAGTGAGTCGCAGGGGTCCTACAATGAGCAGTTCTTC
>-|TRBJ1-1|TRBV5-6|-
CASSFAMNTEAFF
TGTGCCAGCAGCTTTGCGATGAACACTGAAGCTTTCTTT
>-|TRBJ1-1|TRBV7-9|-
CASSLATGQKKIDTEAFF
TGTGCCAGCAGCTTAGCGACTGGACAGAAAAAGATCGACACTGAAGCTTTCTTT
>-|TRBJ2-3|TRBV5-1|-
CASSLVATRWDTQYF
TGCGCCAGCAGCTTGGTTGCGACTAGGTGGGACACGCAGTATTTT
>-|TRBJ2-7|TRBV28|-
CATSDYEQYF
TGTGCCACTTCAGACTACGAGCAGTACTTC
>-|TRBJ1-1|TRBV29-1|-
CTGREQGDTEAFF
TGCACAGGGAGGGAGCAGGGAGACACTGAAGCTTTCTTT
>-|TRBJ2-7|TRBV19|TRBD1
CASSIRGQGNEQYF
TGTGCCAGTAGTATTAGAGGACAGGGGAACGAGCAGTACTTC
>-|TRBJ2-2|TRBV7-9|TRBD1
CASRRKGQMNTGELFF
TGTGCCAGCAGGAGAAAGGGACAGATGAACACCGGGGAGCTGTTTTTT
>-|TRBJ2-1|TRBV5-4|TRBD2
CASSFRLAEYNEQFF
TGTGCCAGCAGCTTTCGACTAGCGGAATACAATGAGCAGTTCTTC
>-|TRBJ2-5|TRBV6-5|-
CASSRGLGETQYF
TGTGCCAGCAGTCGGGGACTTGGAGAGACCCAGTACTTC
>-|TRBJ1-5|TRBV9|-
CASSVGDSNQPQHF
TGTGCCAGCAGCGTGGGGGATAGCAATCAGCCCCAGCATTTT
>-|TRBJ1-2|TRBV9|TRBD1
CASSGDSYGYTF
TGTGCCAGCAGCGGGGACAGCTATGGCTACACCTTC
>-|TRBJ1-6|TRBV30|TRBD1
CAWALDRAYSPLHF
TGTGCCTGGGCATTGGACAGGGCCTATTCACCCCTCCACTTT
>-|TRBJ1-5|TRBV21-1|-
CASSTTRDNSNQPQHF
TGTGCCAGCAGCACCACTAGGGACAATAGCAATCAGCCCCAGCATTTT
>-|TRBJ2-2|TRBV18|-
CASSRDTHTGELFF
TGTGCCAGCTCACGCGACACCCACACCGGGGAGCTGTTTTTT
>-|TRBJ1-6|TRBV15|TRBD1
CATSREQGAESPLHF
TGTGCCACCAGCAGAGAACAGGGGGCTGAGTCACCCCTCCACTTT
>-|TRBJ2-3|TRBV6-5|-
CASRSRPADTQYF
TGTGCCAGCAGAAGTCGACCCGCAGATACGCAGTATTTT
>-|TRBJ1-5|TRBV18|-
CASSPPGFEQPQHF
TGTGCCAGCTCACCACCAGGGTTCGAGCAGCCCCAGCATTTT
>once|TRBJ2-1|TRBV9|TRBD2
CASSASERGVGEQFF
TGTGCCAGCAGCGCATCGGAGCGGGGGGTCGGTGAGCAGTTCTTC
>-|TRBJ1-1|TRBV5-1|TRBD1
CASSLVQGGTEAFF
TGCGCCAGCAGCTTGGTACAGGGGGGCACTGAAGCTTTCTTT
>once|TRBJ2-7|TRBV5-5|-
CASSDRHPGYEQYF
TGTGCCAGCAGCGACCGTCACCCGGGCTACGAGCAGTACTTC
>-|TRBJ2-7|TRBV28|TRBD1
CASSFNFETGGSEQYF
TGTGCCAGCAGTTTTAATTTCGAGACAGGGGGCTCCGAGCAGTACTTC
>-|TRBJ2-6|TRBV18|TRBD2
CASSPLAGGSSGANVLTF
TGTGCCAGCTCACCACTAGCGGGGGGGAGCTCTGGGGCCAACGTCCTGACTTTC
>-|TRBJ2-1|TRBV5-1|TRBD2
CASSVLAGSYNEQFF
TGCGCCAGCAGCGTCCTAGCGGGATCCTACAATGAGCAGTTCTTC
>-|TRBJ1-2|TRBV30|-
CAWSPGAATNYGYTF
TGTGCCTGGAGTCCGGGCGCCGCGACTAACTATGGCTACACCTTC
>-|TRBJ2-7|TRBV6-1|-
CASSRLRSSYF
TGTGCCAGCAGTCGACTGAGGAGTAGTTACTTC
>once|TRBJ1-1|TRBV5-5|-
CASTRPLENTEAFF
TGTGCCAGCACCCGACCCCTTGAGAACACTGAAGCTTTCTTT
>-|TRBJ1-5|TRBV6-6|-
CASTPRSASNQPQHF
TGTGCCAGCACCCCTCGGAGCGCGAGCAATCAGCCCCAGCATTTT
>-|TRBJ2-5|TRBV7-9|TRBD2
CASSLAVAGGSETQYF
TGTGCCAGCAGCTTAGCGGTAGCGGGGGGGTCTGAGACCCAGTACTTC
>-|TRBJ1-4|TRBV6-6|-
CASSPDAGVGNEKLFF
TGTGCCAGCAGCCCCGACGCGGGAGTAGGTAATGAAAAACTGTTTTTT
>-|TRBJ2-7|TRBV28|-
CASSFSGTYEQYF
TGTGCCAGCAGTTTCAGTGGGACCTACGAGCAGTACTTC
>once|TRBJ2-7|TRBV5-4|TRBD2
CASSHTTSGSSYEQYF
TGTGCCAGCAGCCACACCACTAGCGGGAGTTCCTACGAGCAGTACTTC
>-|TRBJ2-4|TRBV5-6|TRBD2
CASSPEGGRGNIQYF
TGTGCCAGCAGCCCCGAGGGAGGGAGGGGAAACATTCAGTACTTC
>-|TRBJ2-7|TRBV10-2|TRBD1
CASGGQTSYEQYF
TGCGCCAGCGGGGGACAGACCTCCTACGAGCAGTACTTC
>-|TRBJ1-2|TRBV6-5|-
CASQDSNYGYTF
TGTGCCAGCCAGGATTCTAACTATGGCTACACCTTC
>-|TRBJ1-5|TRBV6-5|-
CASSRGSNQPQHF
TGTGCCAGCAGTAGGGGATCCAATCAGCCCCAGCATTTT
>-|TRBJ2-1|TRBV7-6|-
CASSLVQGEQFF
TGTGCCAGCAGCTTAGTCCAGGGTGAGCAGTTCTTC
>once|TRBJ2-3|TRBV29-1|TRBD2
CSVGGLAGDVKDTQYF
TGCAGCGTTGGGGGACTAGCGGGAGACGTTAAAGATACGCAGTATTTT
>once|TRBJ2-7|TRBV5-1|TRBD1
CASSLPGTGNEQYF
TGCGCCAGCAGCTTACCCGGGACAGGGAACGAGCAGTACTTC
>-|TRBJ2-7|TRBV28|-
CASTSGTRSYEQYF
TGTGCCAGCACTTCCGGGACACGCTCCTACGAGCAGTACTTC
>-|TRBJ1-1|TRBV10-3|-
CAIRGPGNTEAFF
TGTGCCATCAGGGGGCCGGGAAACACTGAAGCTTTCTTT
>-|TRBJ2-3|TRBV6-5|-
CASSYRPGTYRSTQYF
TGTGCCAGCAGTTACCGTCCAGGGACATACAGAAGTACGCAGTATTTT
>-|TRBJ1-1|TRBV10-3|-
CAISLQGNTEAFF
TGTGCCATCAGTCTGCAGGGGAACACTGAAGCTTTCTTT